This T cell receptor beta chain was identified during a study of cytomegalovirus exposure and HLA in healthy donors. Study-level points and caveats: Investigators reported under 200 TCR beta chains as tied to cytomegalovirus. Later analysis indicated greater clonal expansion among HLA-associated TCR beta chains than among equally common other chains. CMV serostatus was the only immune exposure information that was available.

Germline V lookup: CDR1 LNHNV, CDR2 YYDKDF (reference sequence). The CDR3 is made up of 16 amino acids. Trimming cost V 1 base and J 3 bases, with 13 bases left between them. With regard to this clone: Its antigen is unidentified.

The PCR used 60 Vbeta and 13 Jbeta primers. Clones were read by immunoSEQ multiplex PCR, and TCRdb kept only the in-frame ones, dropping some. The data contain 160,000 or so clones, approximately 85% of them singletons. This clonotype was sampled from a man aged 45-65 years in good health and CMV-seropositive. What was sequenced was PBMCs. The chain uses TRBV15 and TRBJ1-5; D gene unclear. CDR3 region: CATSRAGTEPNQPQHF. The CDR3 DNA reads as TGTGCCACCAGCAGAGCGGGAACAGAGCCCAATCAGCCCCAGCATTTT.